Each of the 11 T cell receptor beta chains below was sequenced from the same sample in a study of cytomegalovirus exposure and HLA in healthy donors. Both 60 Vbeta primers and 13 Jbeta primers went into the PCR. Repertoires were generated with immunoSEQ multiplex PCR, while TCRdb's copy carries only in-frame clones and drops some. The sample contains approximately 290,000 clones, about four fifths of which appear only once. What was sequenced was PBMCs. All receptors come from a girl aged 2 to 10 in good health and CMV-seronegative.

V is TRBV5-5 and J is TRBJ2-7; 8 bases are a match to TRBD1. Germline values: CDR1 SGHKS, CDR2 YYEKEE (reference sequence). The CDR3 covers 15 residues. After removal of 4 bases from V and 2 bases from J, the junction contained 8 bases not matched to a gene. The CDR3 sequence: CASSLPGTGAYEQYF. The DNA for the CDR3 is TGTGCCAGCAGCCTCCCCGGGACAGGAGCCTACGAGCAGTACTTC.

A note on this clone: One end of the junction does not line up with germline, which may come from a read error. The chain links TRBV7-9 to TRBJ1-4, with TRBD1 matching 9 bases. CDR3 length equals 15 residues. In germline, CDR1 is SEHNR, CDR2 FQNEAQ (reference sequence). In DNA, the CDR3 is TGTTCCAGCAGCCCCTCGGGACAGGGTATGGAAAAACTGTTTTTT. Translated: CSSSPSGQGMEKLFF.

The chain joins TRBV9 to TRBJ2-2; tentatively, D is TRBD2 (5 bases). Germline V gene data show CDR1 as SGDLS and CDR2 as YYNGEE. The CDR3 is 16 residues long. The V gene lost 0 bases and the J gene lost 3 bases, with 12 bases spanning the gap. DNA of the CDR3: TGTGCCAGCAGCGTAGCCACTAGACCTGACACCGGGGAGCTGTTTTTT. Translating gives CASSVATRPDTGELFF.

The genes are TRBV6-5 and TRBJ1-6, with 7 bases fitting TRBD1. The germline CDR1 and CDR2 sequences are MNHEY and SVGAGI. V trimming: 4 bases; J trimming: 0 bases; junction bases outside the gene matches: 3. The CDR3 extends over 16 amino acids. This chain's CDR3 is CASSLGQSSYNSPLHF. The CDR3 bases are TGTGCCAGCAGTTTGGGACAGAGCTCCTATAATTCACCCCTCCACTTT.

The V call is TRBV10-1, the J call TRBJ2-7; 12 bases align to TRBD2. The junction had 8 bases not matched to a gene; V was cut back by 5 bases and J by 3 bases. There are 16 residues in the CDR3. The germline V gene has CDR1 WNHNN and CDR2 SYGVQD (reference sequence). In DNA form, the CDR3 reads TGCGCCAGCAGTATTCTAGCGGGAGGGCCCCGCTACGAGCAGTACTTC. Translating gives CASSILAGGPRYEQYF.

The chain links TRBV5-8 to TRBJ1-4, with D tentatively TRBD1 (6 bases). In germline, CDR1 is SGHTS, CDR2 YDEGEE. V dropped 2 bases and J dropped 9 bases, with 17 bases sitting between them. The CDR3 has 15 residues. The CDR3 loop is CASSLGWGLRQKLFF. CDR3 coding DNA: TGTGCCAGCAGCTTAGGATGGGGGCTCAGGCAAAAACTGTTTTTT.

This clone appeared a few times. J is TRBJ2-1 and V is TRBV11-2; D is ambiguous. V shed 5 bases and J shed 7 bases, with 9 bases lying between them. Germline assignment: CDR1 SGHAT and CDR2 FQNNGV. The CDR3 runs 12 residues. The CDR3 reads CASSQTVNEQFF. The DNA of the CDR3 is TGTGCCAGCAGCCAAACAGTTAATGAGCAGTTCTTC.

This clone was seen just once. Written as DNA, the CDR3 is TGCGCCAGCAGCTATAGTCGCGTAACTGAAGCTTTCTTT. It specifies CASSYSRVTEAFF. This chain connects TRBV5-1 to TRBJ1-1; D ambiguous. Trimming removed 3 bases at V and 5 bases at J, with 11 bases between. The germline gives CDR1 SGHRS, CDR2 YFSETQ. The CDR3 spans 13 residues.

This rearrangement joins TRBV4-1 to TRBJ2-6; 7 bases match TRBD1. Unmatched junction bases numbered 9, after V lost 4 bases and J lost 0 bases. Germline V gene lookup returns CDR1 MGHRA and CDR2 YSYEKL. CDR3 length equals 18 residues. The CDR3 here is CASSRRDSRLSGANVLTF. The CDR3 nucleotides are TGCGCCAGCAGCCGCCGGGACAGTCGCCTCTCTGGGGCCAACGTCCTGACTTTC.

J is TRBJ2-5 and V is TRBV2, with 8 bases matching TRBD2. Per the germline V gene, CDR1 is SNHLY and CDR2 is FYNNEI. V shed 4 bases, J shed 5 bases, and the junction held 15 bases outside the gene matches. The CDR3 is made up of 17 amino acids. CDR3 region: CASSGVLGREVAETQYF. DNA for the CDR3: TGTGCCAGCAGTGGGGTCTTAGGGCGGGAGGTAGCGGAGACCCAGTACTTC.

The CDR3 nucleotides are TGTGCCAGCAGTCCCTGGGACAGGCTATACTACGAGCAGTACTTC. Translation gives CASSPWDRLYYEQYF. The J gene is TRBJ2-7, the V gene TRBV27; 8 nucleotides line up with TRBD1. This CDR3 region has 15 residues. The V segment lost 5 bases and the J segment 3 bases; nucleotides outside the gene matches: 9. CDR1 is MNHEY and CDR2 is SMNVEV in the germline V gene (reference sequence).